Listed below are T cell receptor beta chains from one sample, sequenced in a study of CD8+ T cells in alopecia areata. TCRdb's table, derived via immunoSEQ multiplex PCR, lists solely in-frame clones and lacks some. The data contain 200,000 to 250,000 clones, around 66% of them seen just once; the ten biggest clones take up around 1.2%. This sample comprised CD4+ T cells sorted from blood, obtained around week 44, from a patient treated with tofacitinib. The source is a human donor with alopecia areata. Each CDR3 is given with its conserved first and last residue. The D gene is left open where the match is weak. The size entry is marked missing in some rows and otherwise reads once, few, many or a size class.

size,D,J,V,DNA,CDR3
-,TRBD2,TRBJ2-1,TRBV7-2,TGTGCCAGCAGCGGACTAGTCGGTGAGCAGTTCTTC,CASSGLVGEQFF
-,-,TRBJ1-2,TRBV29-1,TGCAGCGTTGAAACGGGGAACTATGGCTACACCTTC,CSVETGNYGYTF
once,-,TRBJ2-1,TRBV9,TGTGCCAGCGGGGGGGCCGACAATGAGCAGTTCTTC,CASGGADNEQFF
-,-,TRBJ2-3,TRBV29-1,TGCAGCGTTGGCGGGGGCGCGGGCACAGATACGCAGTATTTT,CSVGGGAGTDTQYF
-,-,TRBJ1-4,TRBV30,TGTGCGCAGGGAGAGGGAAAACTGTTTTTT,CAQGEGKLFF
few,-,TRBJ2-1,TRBV19,TGTGCCAGTCACAAGGGTGGAAGCTCCTACAATGAGCAGTTCTTC,CASHKGGSSYNEQFF
-,-,TRBJ2-3,TRBV4-3,TGCGCCAGCAGCCGCGAGGGGCCGCATGATACGCAGTATTTT,CASSREGPHDTQYF
-,TRBD1,TRBJ1-1,TRBV29-1,TGCAGCGTCGGGGCCGGGACAGTGAACACTGAAGCTTTCTTT,CSVGAGTVNTEAFF
-,TRBD1,TRBJ2-3,TRBV2,TGTGCCAGCATTAGGACAGGGGCACGCACAGATACGCAGTATTTT,CASIRTGARTDTQYF
-,TRBD2,TRBJ2-1,TRBV2,TGTGCCAGCACCGGACTAGCGGGGGCCAGCTACAATGAGCAGTTCTTC,CASTGLAGASYNEQFF
-,-,TRBJ2-1,TRBV9,TGTGCCAGCAGCCCAGAGGTGGTGTCCTACAATGAGCAGTTCTTC,CASSPEVVSYNEQFF
-,-,TRBJ1-4,TRBV4-1,TGCGCCAGCGGTGCAGGGGAATTGGGTACTAATGAAAAACTGTTTTTT,CASGAGELGTNEKLFF
-,-,TRBJ2-3,TRBV7-3,TGTGCCAGCAGCTCACTAGCCACGGGCGCAGATACGCAGTATTTT,CASSSLATGADTQYF
-,-,TRBJ1-2,TRBV29-1,TGCAGCGTTGGGGGTAGGGGCTATGGCTACACCTTC,CSVGGRGYGYTF
few,TRBD1,TRBJ2-7,TRBV29-1,TGCAGCGTTGGCAGGGGGCAAAACGAGCAGTACTTC,CSVGRGQNEQYF
-,TRBD2,TRBJ2-1,TRBV7-2,TGTGCCAGCAGCTTAGCATGGCTAGCGGGGCTTCCGCGGAATGAGCAGTTCTTC,CASSLAWLAGLPRNEQFF
-,-,TRBJ2-7,TRBV4-3,TGCGCCAGCAGCCAGGACAGCAGCTCCTACGAGCAGTACTTC,CASSQDSSSYEQYF
-,TRBD1,TRBJ2-7,TRBV7-6,TGTGCCAGCAGCTCCAGCTCGACAGGGGAGTTGGGCGAGCAGTACTTC,CASSSSSTGELGEQYF
-,-,TRBJ2-6,TRBV9,TGTGCCAGCAGTCCTACCGAGCAAGAGAACTCTGGGGCCAACGTCCTGACTTTC,CASSPTEQENSGANVLTF
-,-,TRBJ1-2,TRBV2,TGTGCCAGCAGTCACCCCAGACAACTTAACTATGGCTACACCTTC,CASSHPRQLNYGYTF
-,-,TRBJ2-7,TRBV27,TGTGCCAGCAGTCTTCTCATCACCTCCTACGAGCAGTACTTC,CASSLLITSYEQYF
-,-,TRBJ2-3,TRBV15,TGTGCCACCAGCAGAGGTGGCACAGATACGCAGTATTTT,CATSRGGTDTQYF
many,TRBD1,TRBJ1-2,TRBV28,TGTGCCAGCAGTTATACAGGGGGCTTGGGACTGAACAATGGCTACACCTTC,CASSYTGGLGLNNGYTF
-,-,TRBJ2-7,TRBV11-2,TGTGCCAGCAGCTTTGGTAACGGCCCCTACGAGCAGTACTTC,CASSFGNGPYEQYF
-,-,TRBJ2-5,TRBV7-3,TGTGCCAGCAGCTCGGGGCCCTTGGTAGGAGAGACCCAGTACTTC,CASSSGPLVGETQYF
few,-,TRBJ2-5,TRBV7-2,TGTGCCAGCAGCTTAGATCTGTACCAAGAGACCCAGTACTTC,CASSLDLYQETQYF
-,-,TRBJ2-6,TRBV19,TGTGCCAGTAGTATAGACAGGTCAATTGACGTCCTGACTTTC,CASSIDRSIDVLTF
-,-,TRBJ2-6,TRBV5-1,TGCGCCAGCAGCCCCCAGGGGTCTGGGGCCAACGTCCTGACTTTC,CASSPQGSGANVLTF
-,TRBD1,TRBJ1-5,TRBV29-1,TGCAGCGTTGGGGACAGCGGCAATCAGCCCCAGCATTTT,CSVGDSGNQPQHF
few,TRBD2,TRBJ2-1,TRBV29-1,TGCAGCGTTGCTGTTCGCGGGGGGGCCGAAGAGCAGTTCTTC,CSVAVRGGAEEQFF
-,-,TRBJ2-3,TRBV7-3,TGTGCCAGCAGCTTACGGGGGCAGGGACCAGATACGCAGTATTTT,CASSLRGQGPDTQYF
once,-,TRBJ1-2,TRBV29-1,TGCAGCGTTGGGGGTTTAGGCCCTAACTATGGCTACACCTTC,CSVGGLGPNYGYTF
-,-,TRBJ2-5,TRBV29-1,TGCAGCGTTGAGGCCCCGGGGGCCCAAGAGACCCAGTACTTC,CSVEAPGAQETQYF
few,TRBD1,TRBJ1-1,TRBV29-1,TGCAGCGTCCAGGGACAGTGGAACACTGAAGCTTTCTTT,CSVQGQWNTEAFF
few,-,TRBJ1-5,TRBV7-9,TGTGCCAGCAGCTGGGGCGAGGGCGGCCAGCCCCAGCATTTT,CASSWGEGGQPQHF
once,TRBD2,TRBJ2-5,TRBV7-2,TGTGCCAGCAGCCGAGTGGCTAGCGGGGGGGGTCAAGAGACCCAGTACTTC,CASSRVASGGGQETQYF
-,-,TRBJ2-4,TRBV7-9,TGTGCCAGCAGCTCTTTATGGGGACCCGAAAATATTCAGTACTTC,CASSSLWGPENIQYF
-,-,TRBJ2-2,TRBV25-1,TGTGCCAGCAGGGCGCAGGGACAACGGGAGCTGTTTTTT,CASRAQGQRELFF
few,TRBD1,TRBJ1-2,TRBV29-1,TGCAGCGTTGCCGGGACAGGGGGCTATGGCTACACCTTC,CSVAGTGGYGYTF
-,-,TRBJ2-5,TRBV6-5,TGTGCCAGCAGTCCGTCACAAGAGACCCAGTACTTC,CASSPSQETQYF
-,TRBD1,TRBJ1-2,TRBV7-8,TGTGCCAGCAGCCCCGGACAGGGCGGCTATGGCTACACCTTC,CASSPGQGGYGYTF
-,TRBD1,TRBJ2-3,TRBV2,TGTGCCAGCAGTAATGGACAGGACACAGATACGCAGTATTTT,CASSNGQDTDTQYF
few,-,TRBJ2-1,TRBV30,TGTGCCTGGATCCAAAGGGATGAGCAGTTCTTC,CAWIQRDEQFF
-,-,TRBJ1-2,TRBV9,TGTGCCAGCAGCGACAGGGTGTCTAACTATGGCTACACCTTC,CASSDRVSNYGYTF
few,-,TRBJ2-7,TRBV5-5,TGTGCCAGCAGCTTGGCGGAAGGCTACGAGCAGTACTTC,CASSLAEGYEQYF
-,TRBD1,TRBJ1-4,TRBV29-1,TGCAGCGTTACAGAGACAGGGACTGATGAAAAACTGTTTTTT,CSVTETGTDEKLFF
-,-,TRBJ1-2,TRBV4-1,TGCGCCAGCAGCACCGGCGACACCCTTGGCTACACCTTC,CASSTGDTLGYTF
-,-,TRBJ1-2,TRBV9,TGTGCCAGCAGCGTAGCCAGGGACCGCGGCTACACCTTC,CASSVARDRGYTF
-,TRBD1,TRBJ2-3,TRBV29-1,TGCAGCGCCAGGGGGCGCGTCACAGATACGCAGTATTTT,CSARGRVTDTQYF
once,TRBD2,TRBJ2-6,TRBV30,TGTGCCCGGGGGCGGCTAGCGGGCCATGGGGCCAACGTCCTGACTTTC,CARGRLAGHGANVLTF
-,-,TRBJ1-2,TRBV30,TGTGCCTGGAGTGGACTACAGGGATTTGGCTATGGCTACACCTTC,CAWSGLQGFGYGYTF
-,-,TRBJ2-7,TRBV4-3,TGCGCCAGCAGCCAAGAAACACGAGCCTACGAGCAGTACTTC,CASSQETRAYEQYF
few,TRBD1,TRBJ2-7,TRBV4-3,TGCGCCAGCAGCCAAGACGCGGACAGGGACCACGAGCAGTACTTC,CASSQDADRDHEQYF
once,-,TRBJ1-2,TRBV13,TGTGCCAGCAGCCTAACCCCAAACTATGGCTACACCTTC,CASSLTPNYGYTF
-,-,TRBJ1-5,TRBV30,TGTGCCTGGAGTTCCGGGAGCCCTCAGCCCCAGCATTTT,CAWSSGSPQPQHF
few,-,TRBJ2-3,TRBV4-3,TGCGCCAGCAGCCAAGATTTCCAGGGAGGAACGCAGTATTTT,CASSQDFQGGTQYF
many,-,TRBJ2-1,TRBV10-1,TGCGCCAGCAGTGAGGATCCAACTTACAATGAGCAGTTCTTC,CASSEDPTYNEQFF
-,-,TRBJ1-1,TRBV20-1,TGCAGTGCTAACAGGCCTGAAGCTTTCTTT,CSANRPEAFF
-,-,TRBJ2-5,TRBV29-1,TGCAGCGTTGAGCCGGTACAAGAGACCCAGTACTTC,CSVEPVQETQYF